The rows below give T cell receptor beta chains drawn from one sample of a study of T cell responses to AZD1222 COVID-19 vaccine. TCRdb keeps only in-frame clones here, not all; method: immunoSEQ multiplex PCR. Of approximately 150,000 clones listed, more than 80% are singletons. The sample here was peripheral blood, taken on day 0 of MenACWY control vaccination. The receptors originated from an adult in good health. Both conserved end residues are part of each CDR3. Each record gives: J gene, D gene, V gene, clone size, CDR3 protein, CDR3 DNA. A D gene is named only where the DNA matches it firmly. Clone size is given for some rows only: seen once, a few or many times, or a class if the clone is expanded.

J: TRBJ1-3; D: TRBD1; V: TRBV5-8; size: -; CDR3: CASSMWTGAFGNTIYF; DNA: TGTGCCAGCAGCATGTGGACAGGGGCATTTGGAAACACCATATATTTT
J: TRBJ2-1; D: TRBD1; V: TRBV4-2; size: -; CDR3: CASSQDVDRIVGNEQFF; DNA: TGTGCCAGCAGCCAAGATGTGGACAGGATCGTCGGCAATGAGCAGTTCTTC
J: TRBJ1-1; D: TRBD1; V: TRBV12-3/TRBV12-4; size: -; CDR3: CASSPGGITEAFF; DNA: TGTGCCAGCAGTCCAGGGGGTATCACTGAAGCTTTCTTT
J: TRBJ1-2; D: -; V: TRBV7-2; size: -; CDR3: CASSNSRLYGYTF; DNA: TGTGCCAGCAGTAACAGTAGACTCTATGGCTACACCTTC
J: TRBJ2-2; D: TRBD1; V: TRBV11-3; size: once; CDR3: CASSLALPGQGTGELFF; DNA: TGTGCCAGCAGCTTAGCCCTGCCGGGACAGGGGACCGGGGAGCTGTTTTTT
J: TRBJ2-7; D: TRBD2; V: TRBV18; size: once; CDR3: CASSPTSGRTSSYEQYF; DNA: TGTGCCAGCTCACCAACTAGCGGGAGGACGAGCTCCTACGAGCAGTACTTC
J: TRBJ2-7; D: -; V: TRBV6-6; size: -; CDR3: CASSYSTRNEQYF; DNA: TGTGCCAGCAGTTACTCGACTAGGAACGAGCAGTACTTC
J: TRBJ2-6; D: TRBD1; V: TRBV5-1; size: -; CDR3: CASSLAPGGASGANVLTF; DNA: TGCGCCAGCAGCTTGGCTCCAGGGGGCGCGTCTGGGGCCAACGTCCTGACTTTC
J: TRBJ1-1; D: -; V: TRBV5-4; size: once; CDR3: CASSLEGDLNTEAFF; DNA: TGTGCCAGCAGCTTGGAGGGGGACCTAAACACTGAAGCTTTCTTT
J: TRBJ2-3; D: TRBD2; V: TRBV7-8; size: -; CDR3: CASSPLGLAGGEGTDTQYF; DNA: TGTGCCAGCAGCCCGTTGGGACTAGCGGGAGGGGAGGGCACAGATACGCAGTATTTT
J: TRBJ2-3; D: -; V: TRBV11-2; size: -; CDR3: CASSLARTPRTDTQYF; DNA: TGTGCCAGCAGCTTAGCGAGGACCCCTCGCACAGATACGCAGTATTTT
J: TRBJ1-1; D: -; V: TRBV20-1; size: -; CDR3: CSASGFSTNTEAFF; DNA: TGCAGTGCTAGTGGGTTTTCGACTAACACTGAAGCTTTCTTT
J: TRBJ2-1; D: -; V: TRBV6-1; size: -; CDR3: CASSDPLNEQFF; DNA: TGTGCCAGCAGTGACCCTCTTAATGAGCAGTTCTTC
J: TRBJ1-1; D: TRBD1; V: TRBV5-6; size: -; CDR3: CASSRIPGQRNTEAFF; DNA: TGTGCCAGCAGCCGAATTCCGGGACAGCGGAACACTGAAGCTTTCTTT
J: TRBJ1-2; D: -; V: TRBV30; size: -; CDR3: CAWNWGRLNYGYTF; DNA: TGTGCCTGGAACTGGGGACGGCTAAACTATGGCTACACCTTC
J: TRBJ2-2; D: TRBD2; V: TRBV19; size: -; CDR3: CASSKGVAGGTGELFF; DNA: TGTGCCAGTAGTAAGGGGGTAGCGGGAGGCACCGGGGAGCTGTTTTTT
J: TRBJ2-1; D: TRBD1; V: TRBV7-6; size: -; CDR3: CASSIGTGAYNEQFF; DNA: TGTGCCAGCAGCATCGGGACAGGGGCTTACAATGAGCAGTTCTTC
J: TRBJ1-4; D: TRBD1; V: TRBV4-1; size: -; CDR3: CASSQDYRGVEKLFF; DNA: TGCGCCAGCAGCCAAGATTACAGGGGAGTCGAAAAACTGTTTTTT